This entry features one T cell receptor beta chain sequence. The CDR3 sequence is 16 residues long. The V gene end was trimmed by 5 bases and the J gene end by 7 bases; junction bases not matched to a gene: 13. The V gene's germline CDR1 is MDHEN and CDR2 SYDVKM. The entry originates in a study of control samples from healthy donors and cancer patients. TCRdb's copy holds only in-frame clones and misses some; the assay was immunoSEQ multiplex PCR. The sample carries about 82,000 clones, about 89% recorded once. The sample comprised blood. The V call is TRBV28, the J call TRBJ1-5; 8 positions agree with TRBD1. This TCR came from a man aged 50 to 59 in good health. This chain's CDR3 is CASSPTDREGQQPQHF. DNA for the CDR3: TGTGCCAGCAGTCCAACGGACAGGGAAGGGCAGCAGCCCCAGCATTTT.